This note documents a single T cell receptor beta chain sequence. It has no known antigen specificity. No base quality values were provided; no much bigger clone lies one nucleotide off. As encoded in the germline V gene, CDR1 is MGHDK while CDR2 is SYGVNS. Trimming takes 3 bases from V and 1 base from J, and the germline ends sit 10 bases apart. The CDR3 measures 15 amino acids from cysteine to phenylalanine. CDR3 DNA only is kept here, 45 bases in frame from base 1. This record comes from a study of blood T cell repertoires in COVID-19 (TCRdb year 2020). About the study as a whole: Samples covering the acute and convalescent phases of COVID-19 were provided by collaborators in the United States, Italy and Spain. Samples were obtained from the ongoing ImmuneRACE study (first 160 participants) and from about 1,300 subjects provided by 6 global collaborators. The prospective study material was composed of cDNA or gDNA derived from T cells, B-cell-depleted T cells, or PBMCs. The repertoires were made available in a free public database intended to serve as a resource for research on the immune response to SARS-CoV-2. Deeply sampled blood TCRbeta repertoires from subjects exposed to, actively infected with, or recovered from COVID-19 were included in the dataset. Sample metadata almost always included a de-identified subject ID, COVID-19 status, age in years and sex. Where HLA class I and class II types were available, the types were taken from metadata supplied by the sample provider, not from assay-based typing.

TCRbeta CDR3 regions were amplified from genomic DNA using the immunoSEQ Assay, a bias-controlled multiplex PCR. The study's processing was this. Within the assay, amplification of reference gene primers was used to estimate how many nucleated cells each sample contained. Sequence reads were collapsed and filtered to measure the absolute abundance of every unique TCRbeta CDR3 rearrangement. For each sample, productive Simpson clonality was calculated as the square root of Simpson's diversity index across productive rearrangements. TCRdb took over this immuneACCESS table, retaining in-frame rearrangements with V and J assigned. Such tables are incomplete; in checked studies, under half of the missing clones stem from an unresolved V gene, and the remainder is unexplained. V and J calls and clone size come straight from that table; D and trimming were deduced from the DNA. A total of approximately 59,000 clones appear in this sample, more than 80% of them only once. The ten largest account for about 18% of the sample.

Overall study outcomes, separate from this receptor: Clinical and demographic metadata were provided uncurated, with the amount varying by source and participant.

Collaborating institutions collected whole blood in K2EDTA tubes following their own protocols. For TCRbeta analysis, collaborator samples were shipped as frozen whole blood, as isolated PBMCs, or as DNA extracted from either sample type. Recombination connected TRBV25-1 to TRBJ2-4, with TRBD2 tentatively as D gene (6 bases match). The sequence came from a human donor in a cohort sampled during active COVID-19. Material for sequencing was peripheral blood. The CDR3 protein sequence reads: CASSEAGRAKNIQYF. In nucleotide form, the sequence is TGTGCCAGCAGTGAGGCAGGGAGGGCCAAAAACATTCAGTACTTC.